This T cell receptor (beta chain) was sequenced in a study of T-cell memory formation after mild COVID-19. This CDR3 has 14 residues. The germline gives CDR1 SGHTA, CDR2 FQGNSA. The ends were cut back, 2 bases at V and 0 bases at J, with 8 bases in the middle. Constant-segment primers and 5'RACE yielded cDNA libraries for TCR alpha and TCR beta, each carrying sample barcodes and UMIs. TCRdb recomputed calls from the 5' RACE reads with MiXCR, one row per CDR3 protein. This sample has approximately 150,000 distinct CDR3 sequences; about 6.1% occur once, and the top ten carry just over 2%. V gene TRBV7-2 combines with J gene TRBJ2-7; D ambiguous. The specimen sequenced was PBMCs or a T cell subset sorted from them (not recorded which). This receptor was obtained from an adult woman who had mild COVID-19 (a few samples of this study predate the infection). Cell type and time point are not known. The CDR3 loop is CASSLYIDSYEQYF. The CDR3 DNA follows: TGTGCCAGCAGCTTATATATCGACTCCTACGAGCAGTACTTC.